The 15 T cell receptor beta chains listed next were all sequenced from one sample in a study of T cells in Graves' hyperthyroidism and ophthalmopathy. Using RNA transcripts as the source, TCR beta CDR3 regions were amplified. HTBI primers drove first-round RT-PCR of the TCR CDR3. MiXCR was run by TCRdb on the multiplex PCR reads, yielding one entry per CDR3 protein. The sample includes 750,000 to 950,000 distinct CDR3 sequences, 38% of them seen just once. The material sequenced was blood. The source is a man between 18 and 35 years old with Graves' hyperthyroidism.

This rearrangement joins TRBV2 to TRBJ2-5, with TRBD1 identical over 7 bases. The germline CDR1 and CDR2 sequences are SNHLY and FYNNEI. CDR3 length: 14 residues. The trim removed 5 bases at V and 2 bases at J, leaving 5 bases unmatched. For the CDR3, the DNA is TGTGCCAGCAGTCCTCTCAGGGGGCAAGAGACCCAGTACTTC. It codes for CASSPLRGQETQYF.

In its sample, this clonotype was seen a few times. The V call is TRBV9, the J call TRBJ1-1; D may be TRBD1 (6 bases). The V gene lost 4 bases and the J gene lost 10 bases, with 14 bases spanning the gap. The CDR3 has 12 residues. Germline V gives CDR1 SGDLS, CDR2 YYNGEE. The CDR3 DNA follows: TGTGCCAGCAGCCTCCCGGGGGGCCTAGCTTTCTTT. Protein: CASSLPGGLAFF.

This clonotype has a handful of counts. One end of the junction fails to match germline, which may point to a read error. The rearrangement uses TRBV11-1 and TRBJ2-7; 9 nucleotides line up with TRBD1. This CDR3 contains 14 residues. Germline CDR1 and CDR2: SGHAT and FQDESV (reference sequence). The DNA for the CDR3 is TGCGCCAGCAGCCAGCGGGACAGGGACTACGAGCAGTACTTC. This gives the protein CASSQRDRDYEQYF.

CDR3 loop: CASRAGLDGANVLTF. As DNA, the CDR3 is TGTGCCAGTAGGGCAGGTCTTGATGGGGCCAACGTCCTGACTTTC. The genes are TRBV19 and TRBJ2-6, with D unresolved. The V and J ends lost 6 bases and 3 bases respectively, with 12 bases between them. CDR1 and CDR2 from the germline V gene are LNHDA and SQIVND (reference sequence). There are 15 residues in the CDR3.

This clonotype was observed a handful of times. The V call is TRBV6-5, the J call TRBJ1-1; unclear D gene. The CDR3 spans 15 residues. Trimming pared 4 bases from V and 3 bases from J, leaving 15 bases between. Per the germline V gene, CDR1 is MNHEY and CDR2 is SVGAGI. The CDR3 coding sequence is TGTGCCAGCAGTTGGGGTGAGGTTTCGGACACTGAAGCTTTCTTT. Its protein is CASSWGEVSDTEAFF.

The chain carries TRBV2 and TRBJ2-2; D is possibly TRBD2 (5 bases). There are 14 residues in the CDR3. V was cut by 5 bases and J by 5 bases, with 12 bases left in between. Germline CDR1 is SNHLY and CDR2 is FYNNEI. The CDR3 coding sequence is TGTGCCAGCAGTTACGGGGTACTTACCGGGGAGCTGTTTTTT. Translation gives CASSYGVLTGELFF.

This clonotype was seen repeatedly, ten times or more. The genes are TRBV2 and TRBJ1-6; no reliable D call. CDR1 and CDR2 (germline): SNHLY, FYNNEI. The CDR3 is made up of 15 amino acids. V shed 3 bases and J shed 6 bases, with 12 bases lying between them. CDR3 loop: CASSDRSGRNSPLHF. For the CDR3, the DNA is TGTGCCAGCAGTGATCGCAGCGGCCGTAATTCACCCCTCCACTTT.

The rearrangement joins TRBV29-1 to TRBJ1-4; perhaps TRBD1 as D (5 bases). The germline V gene encodes CDR1 SQVTM and CDR2 ANQGSEA. Trimming left V 4 bases short and J 8 bases short, with 14 bases between. There are 13 residues in the CDR3. The CDR3, as DNA: TGCAGCGTTGCGGGGCCGGGAGAGGAAAAACTGTTTTTT. Protein: CSVAGPGEEKLFF.

The genes are TRBV7-2 and TRBJ2-5; TRBD1 matches 9 bases. The CDR3 loop spans 15 amino acids. Trimming took 5 bases from V and 2 from J; bases not matched to a gene: 6. Germline V gives CDR1 SGHTA, CDR2 FQGNSA. In nucleotides, the CDR3 is TGTGCCAGCAGCCCAACACAGGGGGCTCAAGAGACCCAGTACTTC. Its translation is CASSPTQGAQETQYF.

This clonotype was seen many times. V gene TRBV12-3 or TRBV12-4 combines with J gene TRBJ1-6; D remains ambiguous. CDR3 length: 14 residues. V was trimmed by 3 bases and J by 7 bases, leaving 10 bases between them. The CDR3 coding sequence is TGTGCCAGCAGTTTGAAGGTGTCGAATTCACCCCTCCACTTT. Amino acid sequence: CASSLKVSNSPLHF.

There are many counts of this clonotype. The V and J genes are TRBV20-1 and TRBJ1-2; D not resolved. Germline CDR1 reads DFQATT; CDR2 reads SNEGSKA (reference sequence). CDR3 length: 13 residues. V was clipped by 1 base and J by 5 bases, with 11 bases between them. CDR3 region: CSARVQEGYGYTF. CDR3 coding DNA: TGCAGTGCTAGAGTTCAGGAAGGGTATGGCTACACCTTC.

There are many counts of this clonotype. The V gene is TRBV7-9, the J gene TRBJ1-1; unclear D gene. This CDR3 has 14 amino acids. V shed 3 bases and J shed 0 bases, with 8 bases lying between them. The germline V gene has CDR1 SEHNR and CDR2 FQNEAQ (reference sequence). DNA for the CDR3: TGTGCCAGCAGCTTGCAACTCATGAACACTGAAGCTTTCTTT. Translation gives CASSLQLMNTEAFF.

A remark on this clonotype: This may arise from a read error, as a much more abundant clone is one base away. This sequence joins TRBV20-1 and TRBJ1-2, with D possibly matching TRBD1 (5 bases). CDR3 length equals 13 residues. V gave up 5 bases and J gave up 6 bases, with 16 bases separating them. The V gene's germline CDR1 is DFQATT and CDR2 SNEGSKA (reference sequence). The CDR3 DNA is TGCAGTGCTCCCTTCCGACAGACGGATGGCTACACCTTC. Translating it yields CSAPFRQTDGYTF.

V and J are TRBV4-3 and TRBJ2-5, with a weak D call TRBD1 (6 bases). CDR3 length equals 14 residues. Germline CDR1 reads LGHNA; CDR2 reads YSLEER. Trimming left V 0 bases short and J 7 bases short, with 12 bases between. DNA of the CDR3: TGCGCCAGCAGCCAAGAAAGGACAGCCGGGACCCAGTACTTC. Its translation is CASSQERTAGTQYF.

This clonotype was observed many times. V is TRBV2 and J is TRBJ2-2; D is undetermined. Trimming stripped 2 bases from V and 4 bases from J, with 11 bases between. This CDR3 has 15 residues. Germline lookup yields CDR1 SNHLY and CDR2 FYNNEI. The CDR3 sequence is CASSEFQPITGELFF. The DNA of the CDR3 is TGTGCCAGCAGTGAATTCCAGCCGATCACCGGGGAGCTGTTTTTT. Combining the CDR3 with reference TRBV2 and TRBJ2-2 gives the whole variable domain EPEVTQTPSHQVTQMGQEVILRCVPISNHLYFYWYRQILGQKVEFLVSFYNNEISEKSEIFDDQFSVERPDGSNFTLKIRSTKLEDSAMYFCASSEFQPITGELFFGEGSRLTVL.